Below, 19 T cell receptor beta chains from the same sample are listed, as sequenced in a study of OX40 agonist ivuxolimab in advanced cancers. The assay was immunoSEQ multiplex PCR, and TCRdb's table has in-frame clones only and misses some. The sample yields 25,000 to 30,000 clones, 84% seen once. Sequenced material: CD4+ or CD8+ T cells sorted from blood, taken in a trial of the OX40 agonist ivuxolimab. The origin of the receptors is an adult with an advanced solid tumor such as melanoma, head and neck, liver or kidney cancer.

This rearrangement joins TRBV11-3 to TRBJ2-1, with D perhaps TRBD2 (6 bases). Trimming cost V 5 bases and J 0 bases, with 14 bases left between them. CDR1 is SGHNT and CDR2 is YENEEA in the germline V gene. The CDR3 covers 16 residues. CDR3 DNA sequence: TGTGCCAGCAGCGGGAAGGAGGGAAGCTCCTACAATGAGCAGTTCTTC. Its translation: CASSGKEGSSYNEQFF.

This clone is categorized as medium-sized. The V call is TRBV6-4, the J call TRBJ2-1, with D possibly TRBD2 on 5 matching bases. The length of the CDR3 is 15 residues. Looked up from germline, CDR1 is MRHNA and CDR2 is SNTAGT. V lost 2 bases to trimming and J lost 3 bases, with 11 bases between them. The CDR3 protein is CASSDQAGNYNEQFF. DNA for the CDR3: TGTGCCAGCAGTGACCAGGCCGGGAACTACAATGAGCAGTTCTTC.

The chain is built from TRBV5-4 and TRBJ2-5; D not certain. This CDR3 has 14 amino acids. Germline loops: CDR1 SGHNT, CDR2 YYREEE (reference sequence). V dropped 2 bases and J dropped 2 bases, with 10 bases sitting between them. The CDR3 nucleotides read TGTGCCAGCAGCTTAAAGGGTGGTCAAGAGACCCAGTACTTC. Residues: CASSLKGGQETQYF.

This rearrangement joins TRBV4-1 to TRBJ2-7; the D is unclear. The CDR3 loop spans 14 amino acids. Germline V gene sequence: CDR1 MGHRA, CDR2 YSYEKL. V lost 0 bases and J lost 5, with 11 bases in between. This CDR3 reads CASSQDRTADEQYF. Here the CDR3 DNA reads TGCGCCAGCAGCCAAGATCGAACAGCTGACGAGCAGTACTTC.

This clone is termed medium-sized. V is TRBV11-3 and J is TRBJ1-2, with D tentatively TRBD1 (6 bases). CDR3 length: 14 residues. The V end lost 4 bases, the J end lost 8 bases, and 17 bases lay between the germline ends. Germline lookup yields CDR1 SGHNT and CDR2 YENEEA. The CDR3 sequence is CASSSGQLRDGYTF. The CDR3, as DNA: TGTGCCAGCAGCTCCGGACAGTTACGGGACGGCTACACCTTC.

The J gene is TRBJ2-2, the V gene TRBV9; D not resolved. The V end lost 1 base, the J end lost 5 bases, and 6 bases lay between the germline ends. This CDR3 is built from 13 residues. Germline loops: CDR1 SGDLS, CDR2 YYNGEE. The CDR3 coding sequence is TGTGCCAGCAGCGTATGGGGAACCGGGGAGCTGTTTTTT. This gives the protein CASSVWGTGELFF.

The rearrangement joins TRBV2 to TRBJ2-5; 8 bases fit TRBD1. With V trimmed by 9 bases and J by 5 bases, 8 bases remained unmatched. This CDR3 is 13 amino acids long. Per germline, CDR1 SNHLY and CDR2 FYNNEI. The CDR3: CARRGQGEETQYF. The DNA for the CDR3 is TGTGCCAGACGTGGACAGGGAGAGGAGACCCAGTACTTC.

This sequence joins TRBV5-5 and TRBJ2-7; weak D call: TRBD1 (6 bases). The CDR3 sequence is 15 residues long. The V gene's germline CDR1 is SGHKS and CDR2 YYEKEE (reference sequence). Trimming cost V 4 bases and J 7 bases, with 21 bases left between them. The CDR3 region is CASSQGLGATWEQYF. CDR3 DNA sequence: TGTGCCAGCAGCCAGGGGTTGGGGGCGACTTGGGAGCAGTACTTC.

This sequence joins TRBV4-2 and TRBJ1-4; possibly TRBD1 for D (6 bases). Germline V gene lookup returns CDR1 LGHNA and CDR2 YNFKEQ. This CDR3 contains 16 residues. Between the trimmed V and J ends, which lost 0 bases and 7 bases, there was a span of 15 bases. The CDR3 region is CASSQDGGRVGEKLFF. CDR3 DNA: TGTGCCAGCAGCCAAGATGGGGGCAGGGTCGGTGAAAAACTGTTTTTT.

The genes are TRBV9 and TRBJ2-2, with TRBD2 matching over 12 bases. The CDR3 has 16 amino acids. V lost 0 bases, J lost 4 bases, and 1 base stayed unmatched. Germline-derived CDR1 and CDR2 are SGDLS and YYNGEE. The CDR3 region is CASSVALAGGTGELFF. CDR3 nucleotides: TGTGCCAGCAGCGTAGCACTAGCGGGAGGCACCGGGGAGCTGTTTTTT.

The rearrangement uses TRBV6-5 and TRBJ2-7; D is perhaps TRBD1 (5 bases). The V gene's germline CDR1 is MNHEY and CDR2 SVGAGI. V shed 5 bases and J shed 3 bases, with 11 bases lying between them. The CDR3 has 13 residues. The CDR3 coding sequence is TGTGCCAGCAGTGCGACAGCCCTCTACGAGCAGTACTTC. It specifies CASSATALYEQYF.

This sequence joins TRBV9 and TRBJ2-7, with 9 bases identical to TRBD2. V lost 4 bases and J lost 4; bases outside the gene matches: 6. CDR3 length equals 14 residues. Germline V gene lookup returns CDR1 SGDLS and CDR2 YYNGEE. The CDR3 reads CASSPATSGYEQYF. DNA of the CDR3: TGTGCCAGCAGCCCGGCGACTAGCGGATACGAGCAGTACTTC.

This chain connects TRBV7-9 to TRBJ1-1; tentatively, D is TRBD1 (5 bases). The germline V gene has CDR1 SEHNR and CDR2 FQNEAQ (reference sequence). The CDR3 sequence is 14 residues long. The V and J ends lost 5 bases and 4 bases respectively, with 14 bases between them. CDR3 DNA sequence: TGTGCCAGCAGCCTCGGGGCCCAAATCACTGAAGCTTTCTTT. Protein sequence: CASSLGAQITEAFF.

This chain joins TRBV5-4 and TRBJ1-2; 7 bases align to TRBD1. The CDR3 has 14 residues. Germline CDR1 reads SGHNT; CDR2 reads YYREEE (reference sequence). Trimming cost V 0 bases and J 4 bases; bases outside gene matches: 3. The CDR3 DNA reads TGTGCCAGCAGCTTGGGCCGGGACAGCTATGGCTACACCTTC. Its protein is CASSLGRDSYGYTF. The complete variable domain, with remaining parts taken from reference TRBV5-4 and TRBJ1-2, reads ETGVTQSPTHLIKTRGQQVTLRCSSQSGHNTVSWYQQALGQGPQFIFQYYREEENGRGNFPPRFSGLQFPNYSSELNVNALELDDSALYLCASSLGRDSYGYTFGSGTRLTVV.

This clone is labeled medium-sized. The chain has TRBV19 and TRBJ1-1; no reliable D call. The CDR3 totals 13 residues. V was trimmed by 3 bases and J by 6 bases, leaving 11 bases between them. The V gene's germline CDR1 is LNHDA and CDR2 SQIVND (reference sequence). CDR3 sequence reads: CASSIFPWAEAFF. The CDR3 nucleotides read TGTGCCAGTAGTATTTTTCCGTGGGCTGAAGCTTTCTTT. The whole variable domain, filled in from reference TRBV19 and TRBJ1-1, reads DGGITQSPKYLFRKEGQNVTLSCEQNLNHDAMYWYRQDPGQGLRLIYYSQIVNDFQKGDIAEGYSVSREKKESFPLTVTSAQKNPTAFYLCASSIFPWAEAFFGQGTRLTVV.

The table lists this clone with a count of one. In DNA, the CDR3 is TGTGCCAGCAGCTCCTACAGGGAGGGGGTTCTGCCCCAGCATTTT. It codes for CASSSYREGVLPQHF. The rearrangement joins TRBV28 to TRBJ1-5, with D perhaps matching TRBD1 (6 bases). The CDR3 runs to 15 residues. The germline V gene has CDR1 MDHEN and CDR2 SYDVKM. V was clipped by 6 bases and J by 9 bases, with 21 bases between them.

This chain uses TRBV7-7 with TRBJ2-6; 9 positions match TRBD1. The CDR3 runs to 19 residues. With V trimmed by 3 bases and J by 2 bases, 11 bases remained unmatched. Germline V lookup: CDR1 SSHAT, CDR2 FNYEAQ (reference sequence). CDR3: CASSFASTGGKAGANVLTF. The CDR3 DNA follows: TGTGCCAGCAGCTTCGCCTCCACAGGGGGCAAAGCTGGGGCCAACGTCCTGACTTTC.

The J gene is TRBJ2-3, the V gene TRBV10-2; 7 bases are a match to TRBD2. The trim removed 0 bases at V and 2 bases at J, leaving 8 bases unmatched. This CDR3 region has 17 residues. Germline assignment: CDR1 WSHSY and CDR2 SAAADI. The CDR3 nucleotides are TGCGCCAGCAGTGAGTCGAAGTCTAGCGGACTCACAGATACGCAGTATTTT. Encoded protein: CASSESKSSGLTDTQYF.

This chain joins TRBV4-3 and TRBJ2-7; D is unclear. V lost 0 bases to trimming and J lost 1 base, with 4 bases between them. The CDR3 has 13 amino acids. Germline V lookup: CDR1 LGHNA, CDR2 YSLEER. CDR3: CASSQDQSYEQYF. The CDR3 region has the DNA TGCGCCAGCAGCCAAGACCAGTCCTACGAGCAGTACTTC.